A single sample gave rise to the 31 T cell receptor beta chains below, sequenced in a study of T cells after yellow fever vaccination. TCRdb processed the 5' RACE reads anew with MiXCR; each CDR3 protein has one entry. The sample yields 200,000 to 250,000 distinct CDR3 sequences, 6% to 7.5% seen once. The specimen comprised CD4+ T cells sorted from PBMCs, sampled 15 days after the yellow fever booster vaccination. The receptor set was obtained from a man aged 25 to 40 who received the YFV17D yellow fever vaccine.

The sample holds a few counts of this clonotype. The chain carries TRBV4-2 and TRBJ2-1; D ambiguous. This CDR3 region has 13 residues. Deletions cut 0 bases from V and 11 bases from J, with 11 bases between. Germline-derived CDR1 and CDR2 are LGHNA and YNFKEQ. Here the CDR3 reads CASSQDSVAKQFF. The CDR3 nucleotides are TGTGCCAGCAGCCAAGACTCGGTGGCTAAGCAGTTCTTC.

Note on this clonotype: This sequence may be a read error, since a much larger clone differs from it by one base. The CDR3 loop is CASSQNMGNTIYF. The CDR3 coding sequence is TGCGCCAGCAGCCAAAATATGGGAAACACCATATATTTT. The J gene is TRBJ1-3, the V gene TRBV4-3; D is unclear. This CDR3 is 13 amino acids long. Germline CDR1 and CDR2: LGHNA and YSLEER. Trimming took off 2 bases at V and 4 bases at J, with 6 bases between the two ends.

This clonotype was counted ten times or more. The rearrangement links TRBV29-1 to TRBJ2-2; 11 nucleotides match TRBD2. The V segment lost 4 bases and the J segment 6 bases; nucleotides outside the gene matches: 4. There are 14 residues in the CDR3. Germline CDR1 and CDR2: SQVTM and ANQGSEA. The CDR3 DNA sequence: TGCAGCGTTGTTAGACTAGCGGGACCCGGGGAGCTGTTTTTT. Its protein is CSVVRLAGPGELFF.

The V and J genes are TRBV5-5 and TRBJ1-1, with a possible D match to TRBD1 (5 bases). The CDR3 spans 16 residues. Germline-derived CDR1 and CDR2 are SGHKS and YYEKEE (reference sequence). The ends were cut back, 5 bases at V and 4 bases at J, with 21 bases in the middle. The CDR3 nucleotides read TGTGCCAGCAGATTAGGAGGAGGGTATAGGGGCACTGAAGCTTTCTTT. It yields the protein CASRLGGGYRGTEAFF.

This clonotype came up a few times. The chain employs TRBV20-1 and TRBJ2-3, with D unclear. The length of the CDR3 is 12 residues. From germline, CDR1 is DFQATT and CDR2 SNEGSKA (reference sequence). V lost 2 bases and J 2 bases, leaving 5 bases between the germline ends. The CDR3 loop is CSARLTTDTQYF. The CDR3, as DNA: TGCAGTGCTAGACTCACCACAGATACGCAGTATTTT.

This clonotype has at least ten counts. This chain's CDR3 is CSVSRASETQYF. CDR3 nucleotides: TGCAGCGTTAGTAGAGCGTCAGAGACCCAGTACTTC. The chain combines TRBV29-1 with TRBJ2-5; D not resolved. From germline, CDR1 is SQVTM and CDR2 ANQGSEA. The V and J ends lost 5 bases and 4 bases respectively, with 11 bases between them. CDR3 length: 12 amino acids.

In its sample, this clonotype was seen a few times. The chain is built from TRBV18 and TRBJ2-2, with D perhaps being TRBD1 or TRBD2 (5 bases each). This CDR3 comprises 15 residues. CDR1 is KGHSH, CDR2 LQKENI, per germline. V gave up 3 bases and J gave up 2 bases, with 10 bases separating them. CDR3 DNA: TGTGCCAGCTCACCCGGGACCCATAACACCGGGGAGCTGTTTTTT. This encodes CASSPGTHNTGELFF.

The DNA for the CDR3 is TGTGCCAGCAGCTTACGGGGAGCGGGAGATACGCAGTATTTT. Its translation is CASSLRGAGDTQYF. This sequence joins TRBV11-2 and TRBJ2-3; D is perhaps TRBD2 (6 bases). Trimming pared 2 bases from V and 5 bases from J, leaving 11 bases between. Germline CDR1 is SGHAT and CDR2 is FQNNGV. The CDR3 runs to 14 residues.

This clonotype was picked up a small number of times. The chain links TRBV6-1 to TRBJ1-4; TRBD1 matches at 11 bases. Per germline, CDR1 MNHNS and CDR2 SASEGT. The CDR3 runs 15 residues. V was clipped by 6 bases and J by 5 bases; unmatched bases: 5. The CDR3 region has the DNA TGTGCCAGCAGCCCAGGGACAGGGGGGAATGAAAAACTGTTTTTT. Its protein is CASSPGTGGNEKLFF.

This clonotype was seen more than once but under ten times. This chain joins TRBV18 and TRBJ2-5, with D unresolved. V was pared by 4 bases and J by 5 bases, with 8 bases between. The CDR3 consists of 12 residues. Germline CDR1 is KGHSH and CDR2 is LQKENI. CDR3 DNA sequence: TGTGCCAGCTCACGAGGATCCGAGACCCAGTACTTC. It yields the protein CASSRGSETQYF.

This clonotype appeared many times. For the CDR3, the DNA is TGTGCCAGCAGCCAAGAAAGGGGGTCTGAGCAGTTCTTC. Translating gives CASSQERGSEQFF. The V gene is TRBV4-2, the J gene TRBJ2-1; TRBD1 is a possible D gene (6 bases). V shed 0 bases and J shed 9 bases, with 9 bases lying between them. CDR1 LGHNA and CDR2 YNFKEQ come from the germline V gene. There are 13 residues in the CDR3.

A few counts support this clonotype. The CDR3: CASRGGSSGANVLTF. The CDR3 bases are TGTGCCAGCAGGGGCGGGAGTTCTGGGGCCAACGTCCTGACTTTC. The chain links TRBV28 to TRBJ2-6; 7 bases agree with TRBD2. Trimming removed 6 bases from V and 1 base from J; junction bases left unmatched: 3. Germline V gene sequence: CDR1 MDHEN, CDR2 SYDVKM. This CDR3 has 15 amino acids.

The genes are TRBV19 and TRBJ2-7; D gene unclear. Trimming removed 3 bases at V and 1 base at J, with 10 bases between. The CDR3 runs 14 residues. Germline V lookup: CDR1 LNHDA, CDR2 SQIVND (reference sequence). CDR3 region: CASSMDGGSYEQYF. Here the CDR3 DNA reads TGTGCCAGTAGTATGGATGGCGGATCCTACGAGCAGTACTTC.

The chain uses TRBV12-3 or TRBV12-4 and TRBJ2-1, with TRBD2 matching over 7 bases. The CDR3 consists of 15 residues. Trimming removed 5 bases from V and 4 bases from J; junction bases left unmatched: 8. This CDR3 is CASSRIAGLYNEQFF. CDR3 bases: TGTGCCAGCAGTAGAATAGCGGGTCTTTACAATGAGCAGTTCTTC.

The genes are TRBV4-2 and TRBJ2-1; TRBD2 matches at 10 bases. After removal of 0 bases from V and 5 bases from J, the junction contained 1 base not matched to a gene. Germline V gene sequence: CDR1 LGHNA, CDR2 YNFKEQ. The length of the CDR3 is 15 residues. CDR3 DNA: TGTGCCAGCAGCCAAGACCTAGCGGGGGACAATGAGCAGTTCTTC. Translation gives CASSQDLAGDNEQFF.

This clonotype turned up a few times. The V and J genes are TRBV7-2 and TRBJ2-1, with D maybe TRBD2 (5 bases). This CDR3 region has 15 residues. Germline V gene sequence: CDR1 SGHTA, CDR2 FQGNSA. V lost 5 bases, J lost 5 bases, and 16 bases lay in between. The CDR3 protein is CASSPEGVYNNEQFF. The CDR3 coding sequence is TGTGCCAGCAGCCCTGAGGGAGTGTATAACAATGAGCAGTTCTTC.

J is TRBJ2-2 and V is TRBV12-3 or TRBV12-4; 8 nucleotides line up with TRBD2. The CDR3 runs to 16 residues. After removal of 6 bases from V and 4 bases from J, the junction contained 10 bases not matched to a gene. The CDR3, as DNA: TGTGCCAGCAGAATTGGGGGCGCGGGGGGCACCGGGGAGCTGTTTTTT. The encoded protein is CASRIGGAGGTGELFF.

This clonotype was observed many times. V gene TRBV30 combines with J gene TRBJ2-5; D perhaps matches TRBD2 (5 bases). V gave up 0 bases and J gave up 5 bases, with 19 bases separating them. The CDR3 consists of 16 residues. Germline V lookup: CDR1 GTSNPN, CDR2 SVGIG (reference sequence). CDR3 residues: CAWSVWARRFGETQYF. The CDR3 region has the DNA TGTGCCTGGAGTGTATGGGCAAGGAGGTTTGGGGAGACCCAGTACTTC.

This clonotype came up many times. The chain combines TRBV7-2 with TRBJ2-5; 7 nucleotides line up with TRBD2. The CDR3 sequence is 14 residues long. Unmatched junction bases numbered 4, after V lost 1 base and J lost 5 bases. Germline V gene data show CDR1 as SGHTA and CDR2 as FQGNSA. For the CDR3, the DNA is TGTGCCAGCAGCTTAGGTGCGGGAGAGGAGACCCAGTACTTC. This codes for CASSLGAGEETQYF.

This clonotype came up many times. The J gene is TRBJ2-7, the V gene TRBV28, with 8 bases that match TRBD1. V shed 6 bases and J 4 bases; nucleotides not matched to a gene: 14. This CDR3 is built from 16 residues. Germline CDR1 is MDHEN and CDR2 is SYDVKM. CDR3 sequence reads: CASSTPQGRGQYEQYF. The CDR3 DNA follows: TGTGCCAGCAGCACCCCTCAGGGCAGGGGGCAATACGAGCAGTACTTC.

The chain combines TRBV16 with TRBJ1-1; perhaps TRBD1 as D (5 bases). The germline V gene encodes CDR1 KGHSY and CDR2 FQNENV. Trimming took 5 bases from V and 5 from J, leaving 18 bases between them. CDR3 length equals 15 residues. The CDR3 nucleotides are TGTGCCAGCAGCTCCGATAGAGGGGCCGGGACTGAAGCTTTCTTT. Translating gives CASSSDRGAGTEAFF. The complete variable domain, with remaining parts taken from reference TRBV16 and TRBJ1-1, reads GEEVAQTPKHLVRGEGQKAKLYCAPIKGHSYVFWYQQVLKNEFKFLISFQNENVFDETGMPKERFSAKCLPNSPCSLEIQATKLEDSAVYFCASSSDRGAGTEAFFGQGTRLTVV.

This clonotype was seen repeatedly, ten times or more. J is TRBJ2-3 and V is TRBV15; 9 bases match TRBD2. The CDR3 length is 16 residues. Germline lookup yields CDR1 LNHNV and CDR2 YYDKDF (reference sequence). Trimming took 0 bases from V and 1 from J; bases not matched to a gene: 2. Here the CDR3 DNA reads TGTGCCACCAGCAGAGATAGCGGGAGACGCACAGATACGCAGTATTTT. Amino acid sequence: CATSRDSGRRTDTQYF.

At least ten counts were recorded for this clonotype. This chain links TRBV20-1 with TRBJ2-1; 7 nucleotides align to TRBD2. The CDR3 is 11 residues long. From germline, CDR1 is DFQATT and CDR2 SNEGSKA (reference sequence). V was pared by 3 bases and J by 15 bases, with 8 bases of the junction left unmatched. This chain's CDR3 is CSASPTSVPFF. DNA for the CDR3: TGCAGTGCTAGCCCTACTAGCGTGCCGTTCTTC.

This clonotype was seen only a few times. The DNA of the CDR3 is TGCAGTGCGGTACAGGGTTTCATCCAGTACTTC. Translation gives CSAVQGFIQYF. The chain is built from TRBV20-1 and TRBJ2-5; TRBD1 is a possible D gene (6 bases). The CDR3 runs 11 residues. The V end lost 6 bases, the J end lost 10 bases, and 15 bases lay between the germline ends. Per the germline V gene, CDR1 is DFQATT and CDR2 is SNEGSKA (reference sequence).

This clonotype appeared many times. The V call is TRBV5-1, the J call TRBJ1-1, with D perhaps TRBD1 (6 bases). CDR3 length: 15 amino acids. V lost 4 bases and J lost 4, with 17 bases in between. The germline V gene encodes CDR1 SGHRS and CDR2 YFSETQ. CDR3 sequence: CASSPSSGTLTEAFF. In DNA, the CDR3 is TGCGCCAGCAGCCCCTCAAGCGGGACACTCACTGAAGCTTTCTTT.

Comments on this clonotype: An end of the junction does not agree with germline; a read error may underlie this. The J gene is TRBJ2-3, the V gene TRBV5-5; D remains ambiguous. This CDR3 region has 14 residues. Germline CDR1 and CDR2: SGHKS and YYEKEE (reference sequence). As DNA, the CDR3 is TGTGCCAGCAGTCCTGGCGGCCATCCAGATAAGCAGTATTTT. Its translation: CASSPGGHPDKQYF. The full variable domain, rest sourced from reference TRBV5-5 and TRBJ2-3, is DAGVTQSPTHLIKTRGQQVTLRCSPISGHKSVSWYQQVLGQGPQFIFQYYEKEERGRGNFPDRFSARQFPNYSSELNVNALLLGDSALYLCASSPGGHPDKQYFGPGTRLTVL.

Concerning this clonotype itself: At one end, the junction sequence differs from germline, possibly due to a read error. The DNA of the CDR3 is TGTGCCACCAGTGACCGTTCAGGGGGGCAAGACACCCAGTACTTC. This gives the protein CATSDRSGGQDTQYF. The chain joins TRBV24-1 to TRBJ2-5, with D possibly matching TRBD1 (7 bases). CDR1 is KGHDR and CDR2 is SFDVKD in the germline V gene. The CDR3 runs 15 residues.

This clonotype was counted many times. The CDR3 DNA is TGTGCCAGCAGCTACCGGACCGGAGACAATGAGCAGTTCTTC. Translating it yields CASSYRTGDNEQFF. V gene TRBV7-2 combines with J gene TRBJ2-1, with unresolved D. The V end was cut by 4 bases, the J end by 5 bases, with 12 bases between. Germline lookup yields CDR1 SGHTA and CDR2 FQGNSA. CDR3 length equals 14 residues.

V usage is TRBV5-1 and J usage is TRBJ2-2; TRBD1 might be the D (6 bases). Germline assignment: CDR1 SGHRS and CDR2 YFSETQ. V lost 4 bases and J 5 bases, leaving 12 bases between the germline ends. This CDR3 is built from 14 residues. In nucleotides, the CDR3 is TGCGCCAGCAGCCCGGGACACTATACCGGGGAGCTGTTTTTT. Translation gives CASSPGHYTGELFF.

This chain joins TRBV20-1 and TRBJ2-7; D assignment may be TRBD1 or TRBD2 (6 bases each). This CDR3 is 13 amino acids long. Trimming pared 3 bases from V and 3 bases from J, leaving 12 bases between. The germline V gene has CDR1 DFQATT and CDR2 SNEGSKA (reference sequence). In nucleotides, the CDR3 is TGCAGTGCTAGGGGGGGCACCGGCTACGAGCAGTACTTC. Translation: CSARGGTGYEQYF.

Many counts were recorded for this clonotype. V gene TRBV6-2 or TRBV6-3 combines with J gene TRBJ2-7, with TRBD2 identical over 15 bases. V trimming: 6 bases; J trimming: 6 bases; junction bases outside the gene matches: 12. The CDR3 spans 17 residues. CDR1 and CDR2 from the germline V gene are MNHEY and SVGEGT. The CDR3 protein is CASSPAIGLAGGFEQYF. The CDR3 DNA follows: TGTGCCAGCAGCCCCGCGATCGGACTAGCGGGAGGGTTCGAGCAGTACTTC.